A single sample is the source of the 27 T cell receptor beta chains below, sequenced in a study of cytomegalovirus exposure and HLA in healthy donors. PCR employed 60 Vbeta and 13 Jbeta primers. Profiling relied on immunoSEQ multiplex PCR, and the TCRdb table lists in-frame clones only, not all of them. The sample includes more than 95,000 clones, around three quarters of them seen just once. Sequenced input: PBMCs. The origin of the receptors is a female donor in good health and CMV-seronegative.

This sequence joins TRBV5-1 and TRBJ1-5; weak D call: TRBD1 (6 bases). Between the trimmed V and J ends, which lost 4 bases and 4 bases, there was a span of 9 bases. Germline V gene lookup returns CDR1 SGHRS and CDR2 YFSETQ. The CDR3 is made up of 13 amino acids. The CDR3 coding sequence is TGCGCCAGCAGCAGGGGGTCAAATCAGCCCCAGCATTTT. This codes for CASSRGSNQPQHF.

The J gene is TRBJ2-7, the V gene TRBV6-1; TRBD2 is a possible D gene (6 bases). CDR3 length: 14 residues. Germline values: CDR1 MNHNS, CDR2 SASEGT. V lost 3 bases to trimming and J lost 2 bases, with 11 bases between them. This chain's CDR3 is CASSDGGAPYEQYF. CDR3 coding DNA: TGTGCCAGCAGTGATGGAGGGGCCCCCTACGAGCAGTACTTC.

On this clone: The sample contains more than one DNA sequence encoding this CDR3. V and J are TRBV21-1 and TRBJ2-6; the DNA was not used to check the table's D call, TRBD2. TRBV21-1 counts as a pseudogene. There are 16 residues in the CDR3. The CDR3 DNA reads TGTGCCAGCAGCAAAGGGGGGGGCTCTGGGGCCAACGTCCTGACTTTC. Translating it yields CASSKGGGSGANVLTF.

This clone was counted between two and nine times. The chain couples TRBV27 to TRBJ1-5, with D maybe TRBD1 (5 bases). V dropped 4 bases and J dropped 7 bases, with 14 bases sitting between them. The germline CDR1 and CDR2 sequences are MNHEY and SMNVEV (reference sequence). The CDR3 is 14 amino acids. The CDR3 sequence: CASSSGGAGQPQHF. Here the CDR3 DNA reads TGTGCCAGCAGTTCTGGGGGAGCGGGACAGCCCCAGCATTTT.

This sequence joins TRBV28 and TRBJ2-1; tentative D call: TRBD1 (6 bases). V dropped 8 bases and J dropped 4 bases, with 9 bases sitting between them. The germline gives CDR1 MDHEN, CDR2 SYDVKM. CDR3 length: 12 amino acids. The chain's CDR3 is CASGQGYNEQFF. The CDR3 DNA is TGTGCCAGCGGGCAGGGGTACAATGAGCAGTTCTTC.

This CDR3 reads CATLTTQGGTEAFF. The CDR3, as DNA: TGTGCCACACTCACTACACAGGGTGGCACTGAAGCTTTCTTT. The rearrangement links TRBV28 to TRBJ1-1; D possibly corresponds to TRBD1 (6 bases). V lost 10 bases to trimming and J lost 4 bases, with 19 bases between them. The V gene's germline CDR1 is MDHEN and CDR2 SYDVKM. The CDR3 spans 14 residues. Complete variable domain (other parts from reference TRBV28 and TRBJ1-1): DVKVTQSSRYLVKRTGEKVFLECVQDMDHENMFWYRQDPGLGLRLIYFSYDVKMKEKGDIPEGYSVSREKKERFSLILESASTNQTSMYLCATLTTQGGTEAFFGQGTRLTVV.

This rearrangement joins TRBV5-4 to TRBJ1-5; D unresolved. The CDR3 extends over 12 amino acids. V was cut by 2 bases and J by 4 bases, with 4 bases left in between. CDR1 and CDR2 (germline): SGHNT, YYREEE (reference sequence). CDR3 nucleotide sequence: TGTGCCAGCAGCTTCTATAATCAGCCCCAGCATTTT. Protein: CASSFYNQPQHF.

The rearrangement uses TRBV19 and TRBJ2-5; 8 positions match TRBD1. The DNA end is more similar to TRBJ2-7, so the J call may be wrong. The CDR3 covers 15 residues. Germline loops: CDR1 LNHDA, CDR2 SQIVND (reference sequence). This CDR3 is CASSADRVGQYEQYF. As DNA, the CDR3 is TGTGCCAGTAGTGCGGACAGGGTAGGACAGTACGAGCAGTACTTC.

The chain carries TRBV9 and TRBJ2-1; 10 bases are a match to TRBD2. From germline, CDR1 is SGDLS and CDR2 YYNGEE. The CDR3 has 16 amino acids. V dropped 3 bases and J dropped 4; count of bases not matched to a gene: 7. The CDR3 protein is CASSGLAGGTYNEQFF. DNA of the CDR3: TGTGCCAGCAGCGGCTTAGCGGGAGGTACGTACAATGAGCAGTTCTTC.

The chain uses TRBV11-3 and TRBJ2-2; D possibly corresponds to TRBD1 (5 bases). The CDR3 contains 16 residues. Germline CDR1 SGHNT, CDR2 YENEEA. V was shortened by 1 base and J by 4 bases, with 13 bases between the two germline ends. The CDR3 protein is CASSLGGISGTGELFF. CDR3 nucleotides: TGTGCCAGCAGCTTAGGGGGCATCTCGGGCACCGGGGAGCTGTTTTTT.

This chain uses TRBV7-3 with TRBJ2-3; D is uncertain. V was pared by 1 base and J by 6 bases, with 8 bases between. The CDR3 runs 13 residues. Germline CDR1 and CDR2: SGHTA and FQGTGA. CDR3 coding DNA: TGTGCCAGCAGCTTAAGTCCCGGGGATACGCAGTATTTT. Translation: CASSLSPGDTQYF.

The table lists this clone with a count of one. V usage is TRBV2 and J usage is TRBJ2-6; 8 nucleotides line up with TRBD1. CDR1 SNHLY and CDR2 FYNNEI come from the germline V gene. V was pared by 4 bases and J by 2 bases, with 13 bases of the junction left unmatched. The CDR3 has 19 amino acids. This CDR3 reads CASSGRRAGGVPGANVLTF. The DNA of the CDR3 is TGTGCCAGCAGTGGACGTCGGGCAGGGGGCGTCCCTGGGGCCAACGTCCTGACTTTC.

CDR3 DNA: TGTGCTAGTGGTTCCCAGGGGTTATCCTACGAGCAGTACTTC. Translated: CASGSQGLSYEQYF. The chain recombines TRBV12-5 with TRBJ2-7, with D possibly matching TRBD1 (6 bases). Trimming stripped 4 bases from V and 1 base from J, with 11 bases between. Germline V gene data show CDR1 as LGHNT and CDR2 as FRNRAP. The CDR3 is made up of 14 amino acids.

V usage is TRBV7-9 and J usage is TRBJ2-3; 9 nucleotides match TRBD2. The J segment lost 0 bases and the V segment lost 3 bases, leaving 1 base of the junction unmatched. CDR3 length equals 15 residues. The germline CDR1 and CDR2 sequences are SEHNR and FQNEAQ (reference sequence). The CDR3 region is CASSFTSGSTDTQYF. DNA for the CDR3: TGTGCCAGCAGCTTCACTAGCGGGAGCACAGATACGCAGTATTTT.

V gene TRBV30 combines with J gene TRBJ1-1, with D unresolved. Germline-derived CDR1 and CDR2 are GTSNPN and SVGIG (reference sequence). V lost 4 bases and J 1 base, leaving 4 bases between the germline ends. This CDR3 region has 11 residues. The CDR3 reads CAWNKNTEAFF. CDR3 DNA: TGTGCCTGGAACAAGAACACTGAAGCTTTCTTT. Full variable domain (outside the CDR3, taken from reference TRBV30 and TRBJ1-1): SQTIHQWPATLVQPVGSPLSLECTVEGTSNPNLYWYRQAAGRGLQLLFYSVGIGQISSEVPQNLSASRPQDRQFILSSKKLLLSDSGFYLCAWNKNTEAFFGQGTRLTVV.

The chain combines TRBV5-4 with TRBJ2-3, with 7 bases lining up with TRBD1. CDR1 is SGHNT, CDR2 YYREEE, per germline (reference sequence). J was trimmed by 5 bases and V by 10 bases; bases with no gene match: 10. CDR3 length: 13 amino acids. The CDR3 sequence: CAGQVLEEDTQYF. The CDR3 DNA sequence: TGTGCCGGACAGGTACTGGAGGAAGATACGCAGTATTTT.

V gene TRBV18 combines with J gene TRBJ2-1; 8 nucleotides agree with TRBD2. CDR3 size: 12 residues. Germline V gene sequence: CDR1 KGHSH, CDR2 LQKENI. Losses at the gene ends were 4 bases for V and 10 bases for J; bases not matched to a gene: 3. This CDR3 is CASSLLAEEQFF. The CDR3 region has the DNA TGTGCCAGCTCACTACTAGCGGAAGAGCAGTTCTTC.

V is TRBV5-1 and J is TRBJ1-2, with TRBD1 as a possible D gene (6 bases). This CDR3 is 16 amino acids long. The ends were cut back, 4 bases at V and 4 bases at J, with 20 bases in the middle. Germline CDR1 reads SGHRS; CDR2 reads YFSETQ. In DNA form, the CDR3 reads TGCGCCAGCAGCCCCTTTCCCAGTCAGGGGAGCTATGGCTACACCTTC. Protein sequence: CASSPFPSQGSYGYTF.

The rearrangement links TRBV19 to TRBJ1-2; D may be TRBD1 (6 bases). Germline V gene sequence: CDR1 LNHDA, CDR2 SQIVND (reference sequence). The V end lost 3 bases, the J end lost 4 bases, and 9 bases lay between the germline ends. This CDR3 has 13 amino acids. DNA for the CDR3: TGTGCCAGTAGTATTGGACAGAGCTATGGCTACACCTTC. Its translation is CASSIGQSYGYTF.

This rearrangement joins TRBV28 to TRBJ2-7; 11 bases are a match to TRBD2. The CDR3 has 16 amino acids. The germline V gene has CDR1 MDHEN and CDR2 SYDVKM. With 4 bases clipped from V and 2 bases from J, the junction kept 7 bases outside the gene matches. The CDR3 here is CASSSPASGRPYEQYF. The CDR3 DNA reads TGTGCCAGCAGTTCCCCCGCTAGCGGGAGGCCCTACGAGCAGTACTTC.

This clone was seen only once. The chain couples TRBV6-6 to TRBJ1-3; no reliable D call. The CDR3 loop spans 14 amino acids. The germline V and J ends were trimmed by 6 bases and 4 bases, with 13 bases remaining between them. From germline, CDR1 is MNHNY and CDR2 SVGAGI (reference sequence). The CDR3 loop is CASRPTKIGNTIYF. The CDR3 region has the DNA TGTGCCAGCAGGCCAACAAAGATAGGAAACACCATATATTTT.

As DNA, the CDR3 is TGCGCCAGCAGCCAAGTCACGGGAGTCGGGGAGACCCAGTACTTC. Its protein product is CASSQVTGVGETQYF. The V call is TRBV4-1, the J call TRBJ2-5, with D possibly being TRBD2 (6 bases). The CDR3 is made up of 15 amino acids. The germline V gene encodes CDR1 MGHRA and CDR2 YSYEKL. V was cut by 1 base and J by 5 bases, with 14 bases left in between.

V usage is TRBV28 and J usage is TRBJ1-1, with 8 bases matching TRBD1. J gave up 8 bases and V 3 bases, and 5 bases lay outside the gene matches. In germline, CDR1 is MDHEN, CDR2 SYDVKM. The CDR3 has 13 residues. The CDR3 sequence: CASSFRTGSEAFF. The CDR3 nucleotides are TGTGCCAGCAGTTTTCGGACAGGGTCCGAAGCTTTCTTT.

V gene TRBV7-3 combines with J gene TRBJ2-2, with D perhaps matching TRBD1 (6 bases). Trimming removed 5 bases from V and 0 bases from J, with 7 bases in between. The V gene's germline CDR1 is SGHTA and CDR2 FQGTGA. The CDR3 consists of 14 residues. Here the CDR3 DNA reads TGTGCCAGCAGCCAGGGGACGAACACCGGGGAGCTGTTTTTT. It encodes CASSQGTNTGELFF.

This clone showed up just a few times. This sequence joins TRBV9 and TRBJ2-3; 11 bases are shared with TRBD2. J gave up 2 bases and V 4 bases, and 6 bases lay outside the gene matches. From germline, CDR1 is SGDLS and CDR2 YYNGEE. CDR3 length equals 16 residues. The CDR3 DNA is TGTGCCAGCAGCCCGGGGACTAGCGGATACACAGATACGCAGTATTTT. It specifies CASSPGTSGYTDTQYF. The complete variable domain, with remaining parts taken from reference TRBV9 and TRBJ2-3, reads DSGVTQTPKHLITATGQRVTLRCSPRSGDLSVYWYQQSLDQGLQFLIQYYNGEERAKGNILERFSAQQFPDLHSELNLSSLELGDSALYFCASSPGTSGYTDTQYFGPGTRLTVL.

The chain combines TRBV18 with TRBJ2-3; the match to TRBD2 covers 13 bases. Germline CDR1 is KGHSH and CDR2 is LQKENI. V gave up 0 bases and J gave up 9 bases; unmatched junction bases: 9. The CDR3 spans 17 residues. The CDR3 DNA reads TGTGCCAGCTCACCACCACTAGCGGGAGGGCCCTGGGGGACGCAGTATTTT. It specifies CASSPPLAGGPWGTQYF.

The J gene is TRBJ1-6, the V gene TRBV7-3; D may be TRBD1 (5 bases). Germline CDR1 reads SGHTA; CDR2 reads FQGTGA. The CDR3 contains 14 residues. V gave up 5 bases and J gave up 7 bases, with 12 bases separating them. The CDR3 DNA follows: TGTGCCAGCAGCATTGGGGCGGAGAATTCACCCCTCCACTTT. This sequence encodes CASSIGAENSPLHF.